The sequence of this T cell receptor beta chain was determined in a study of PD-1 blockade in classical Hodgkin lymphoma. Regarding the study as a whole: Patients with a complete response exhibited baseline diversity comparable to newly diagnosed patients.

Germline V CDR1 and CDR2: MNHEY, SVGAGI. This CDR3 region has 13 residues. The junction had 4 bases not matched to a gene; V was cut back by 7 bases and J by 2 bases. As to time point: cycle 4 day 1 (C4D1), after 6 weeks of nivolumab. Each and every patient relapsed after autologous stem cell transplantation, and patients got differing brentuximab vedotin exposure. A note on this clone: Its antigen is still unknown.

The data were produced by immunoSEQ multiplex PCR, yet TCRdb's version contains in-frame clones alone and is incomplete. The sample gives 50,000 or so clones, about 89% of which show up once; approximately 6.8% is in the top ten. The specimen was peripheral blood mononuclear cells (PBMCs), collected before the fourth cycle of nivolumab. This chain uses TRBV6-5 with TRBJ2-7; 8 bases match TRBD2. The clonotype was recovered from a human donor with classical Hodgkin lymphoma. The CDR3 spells CASTGAGAYEQYF. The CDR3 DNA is TGTGCCAGCACAGGAGCGGGAGCCTACGAGCAGTACTTC.